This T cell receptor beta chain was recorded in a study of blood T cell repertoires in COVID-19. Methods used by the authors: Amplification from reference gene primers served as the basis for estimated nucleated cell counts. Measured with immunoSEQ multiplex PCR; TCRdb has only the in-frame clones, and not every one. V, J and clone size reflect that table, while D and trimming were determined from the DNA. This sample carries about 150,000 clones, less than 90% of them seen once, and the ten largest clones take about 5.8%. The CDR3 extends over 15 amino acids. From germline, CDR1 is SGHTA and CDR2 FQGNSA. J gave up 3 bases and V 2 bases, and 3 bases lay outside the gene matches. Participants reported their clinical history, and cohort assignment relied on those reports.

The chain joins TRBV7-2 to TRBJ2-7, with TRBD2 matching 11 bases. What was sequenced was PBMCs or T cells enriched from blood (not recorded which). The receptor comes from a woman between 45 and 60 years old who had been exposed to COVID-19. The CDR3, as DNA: TGTGCCAGCAGCTTAAGAACTAGCGGGGGCTACGAGCAGTACTTC. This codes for CASSLRTSGGYEQYF.